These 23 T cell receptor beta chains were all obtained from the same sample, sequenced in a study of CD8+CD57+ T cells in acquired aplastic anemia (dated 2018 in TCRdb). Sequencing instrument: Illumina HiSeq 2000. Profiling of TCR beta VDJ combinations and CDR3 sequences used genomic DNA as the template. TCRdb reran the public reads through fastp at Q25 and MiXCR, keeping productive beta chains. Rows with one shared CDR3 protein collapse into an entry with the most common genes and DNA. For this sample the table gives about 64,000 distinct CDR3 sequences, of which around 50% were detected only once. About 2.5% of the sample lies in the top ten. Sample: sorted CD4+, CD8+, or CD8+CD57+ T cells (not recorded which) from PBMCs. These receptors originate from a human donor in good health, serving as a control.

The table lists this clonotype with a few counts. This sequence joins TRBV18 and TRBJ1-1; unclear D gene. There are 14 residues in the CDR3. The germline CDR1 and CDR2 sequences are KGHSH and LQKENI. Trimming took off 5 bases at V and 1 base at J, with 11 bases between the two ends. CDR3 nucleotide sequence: TGTGCCAGCTCAGGGCCTGTCCCGAACACTGAAGCTTTCTTT. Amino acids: CASSGPVPNTEAFF.

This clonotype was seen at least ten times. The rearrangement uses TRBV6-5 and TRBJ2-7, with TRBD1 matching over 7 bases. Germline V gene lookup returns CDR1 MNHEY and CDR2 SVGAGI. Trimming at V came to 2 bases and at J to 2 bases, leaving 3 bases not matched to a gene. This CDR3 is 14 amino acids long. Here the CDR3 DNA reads TGTGCCAGCAGTTACGACAGGGCCGCCTACGAGCAGTACTTC. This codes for CASSYDRAAYEQYF.

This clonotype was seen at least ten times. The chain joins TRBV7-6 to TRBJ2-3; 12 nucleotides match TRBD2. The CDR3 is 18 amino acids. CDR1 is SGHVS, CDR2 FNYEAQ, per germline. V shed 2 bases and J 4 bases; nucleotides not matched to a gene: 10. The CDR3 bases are TGTGCCAGCAGCTTACTTACACAAGGGACTAGCGGGCCAGATACGCAGTATTTT. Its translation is CASSLLTQGTSGPDTQYF.

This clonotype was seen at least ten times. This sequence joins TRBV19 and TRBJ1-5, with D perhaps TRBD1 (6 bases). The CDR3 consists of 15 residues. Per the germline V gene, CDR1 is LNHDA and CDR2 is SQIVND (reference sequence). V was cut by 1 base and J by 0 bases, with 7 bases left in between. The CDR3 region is CASSIGTVSNQPQHF. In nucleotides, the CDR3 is TGTGCCAGTAGTATAGGGACAGTTAGCAATCAGCCCCAGCATTTT.

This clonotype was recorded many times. Here the CDR3 reads CASTIPGQGGTEAFF. DNA of the CDR3: TGTGCCAGCACCATACCGGGACAGGGAGGCACTGAAGCTTTCTTT. The V gene is TRBV6-1, the J gene TRBJ1-1, with TRBD1 matching 9 bases. This CDR3 region has 15 residues. The germline V gene has CDR1 MNHNS and CDR2 SASEGT. The ends lost 7 bases at V and 4 bases at J; junction bases unmatched: 10.

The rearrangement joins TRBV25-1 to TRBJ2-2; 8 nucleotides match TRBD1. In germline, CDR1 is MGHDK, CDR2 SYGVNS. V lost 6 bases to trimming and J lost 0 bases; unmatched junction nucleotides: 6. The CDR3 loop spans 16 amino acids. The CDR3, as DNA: TGTGCCAGCAGCCAAAAGGACAGGGCGAACACCGGGGAGCTGTTTTTT. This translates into CASSQKDRANTGELFF.

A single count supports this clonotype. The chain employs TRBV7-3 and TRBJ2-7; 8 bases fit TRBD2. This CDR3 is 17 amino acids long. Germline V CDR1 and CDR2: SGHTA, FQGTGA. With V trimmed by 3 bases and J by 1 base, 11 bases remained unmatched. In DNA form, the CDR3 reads TGTGCCAGCAGCTTGGGGGCTAGCGGGTCCATATCCTACGAGCAGTACTTC. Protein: CASSLGASGSISYEQYF.

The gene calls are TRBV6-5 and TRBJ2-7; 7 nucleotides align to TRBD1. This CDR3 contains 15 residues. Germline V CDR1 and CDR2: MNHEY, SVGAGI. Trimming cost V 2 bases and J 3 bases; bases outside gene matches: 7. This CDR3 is CASSYVRGLRYEQYF. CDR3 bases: TGTGCCAGCAGTTACGTAAGGGGGCTGCGCTACGAGCAGTACTTC.

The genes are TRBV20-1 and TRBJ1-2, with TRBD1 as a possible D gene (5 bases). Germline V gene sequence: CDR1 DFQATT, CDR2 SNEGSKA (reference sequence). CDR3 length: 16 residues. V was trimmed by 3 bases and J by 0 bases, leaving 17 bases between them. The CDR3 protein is CSASATAPVANYGYTF. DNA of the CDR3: TGCAGTGCTAGTGCGACAGCCCCGGTGGCTAACTATGGCTACACCTTC.

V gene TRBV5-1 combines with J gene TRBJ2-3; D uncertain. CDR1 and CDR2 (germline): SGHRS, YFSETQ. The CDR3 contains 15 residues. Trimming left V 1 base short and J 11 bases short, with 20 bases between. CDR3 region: CASSLWGSAANEQYF. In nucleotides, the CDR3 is TGCGCCAGCAGCTTGTGGGGATCGGCGGCCAATGAGCAGTATTTT.

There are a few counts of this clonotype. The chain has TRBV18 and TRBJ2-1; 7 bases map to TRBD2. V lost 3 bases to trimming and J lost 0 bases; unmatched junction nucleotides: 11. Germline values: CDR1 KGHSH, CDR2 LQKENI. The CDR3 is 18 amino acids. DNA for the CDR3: TGTGCCAGCTCACCTGACCTAGGACTAGTCAGCTCCTACAATGAGCAGTTCTTC. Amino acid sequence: CASSPDLGLVSSYNEQFF.

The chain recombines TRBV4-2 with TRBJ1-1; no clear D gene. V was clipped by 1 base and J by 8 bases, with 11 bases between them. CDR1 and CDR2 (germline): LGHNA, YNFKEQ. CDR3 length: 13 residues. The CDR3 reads CASSQVREREAFF. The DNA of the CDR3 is TGTGCCAGCAGCCAAGTGAGGGAGAGGGAAGCTTTCTTT.

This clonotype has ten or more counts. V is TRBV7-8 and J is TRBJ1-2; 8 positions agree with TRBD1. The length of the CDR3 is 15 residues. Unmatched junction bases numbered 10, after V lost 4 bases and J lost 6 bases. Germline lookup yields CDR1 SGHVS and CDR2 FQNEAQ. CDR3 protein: CASSYQGQGINGYTF. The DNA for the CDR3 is TGTGCCAGCAGCTACCAAGGACAGGGAATAAATGGCTACACCTTC.

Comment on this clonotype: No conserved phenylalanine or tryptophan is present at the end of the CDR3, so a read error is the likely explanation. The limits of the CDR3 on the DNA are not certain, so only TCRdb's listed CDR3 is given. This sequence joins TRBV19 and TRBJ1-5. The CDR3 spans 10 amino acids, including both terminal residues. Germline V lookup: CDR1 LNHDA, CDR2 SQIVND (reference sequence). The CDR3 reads CASSNPSGRI.

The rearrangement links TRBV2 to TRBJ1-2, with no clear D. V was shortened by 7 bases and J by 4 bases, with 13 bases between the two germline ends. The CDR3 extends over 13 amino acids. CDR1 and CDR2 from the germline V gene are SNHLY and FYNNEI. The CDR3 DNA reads TGTGCCAGCAACGATGACTTTTCCTATGGCTACACCTTC. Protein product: CASNDDFSYGYTF.

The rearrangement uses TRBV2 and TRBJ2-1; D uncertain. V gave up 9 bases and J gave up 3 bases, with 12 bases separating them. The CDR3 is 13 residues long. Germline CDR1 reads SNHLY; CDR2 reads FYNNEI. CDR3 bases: TGTGCCAGTAGTTCCCAACTCTACAATGAGCAGTTCTTC. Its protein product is CASSSQLYNEQFF.

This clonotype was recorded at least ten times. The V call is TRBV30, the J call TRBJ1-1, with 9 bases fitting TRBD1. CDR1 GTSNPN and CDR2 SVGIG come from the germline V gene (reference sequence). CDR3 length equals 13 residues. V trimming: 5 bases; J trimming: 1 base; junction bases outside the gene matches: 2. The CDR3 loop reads CAWDRGRNTEAFF. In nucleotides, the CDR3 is TGTGCCTGGGACAGGGGGAGGAACACTGAAGCTTTCTTT.

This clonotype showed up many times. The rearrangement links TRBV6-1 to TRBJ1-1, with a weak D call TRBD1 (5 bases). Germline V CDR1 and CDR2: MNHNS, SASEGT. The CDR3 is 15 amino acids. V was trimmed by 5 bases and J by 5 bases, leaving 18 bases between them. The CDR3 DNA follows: TGTGCCAGCAGTCCTAAAGACCAAGGGGCGACTGAAGCTTTCTTT. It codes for CASSPKDQGATEAFF.

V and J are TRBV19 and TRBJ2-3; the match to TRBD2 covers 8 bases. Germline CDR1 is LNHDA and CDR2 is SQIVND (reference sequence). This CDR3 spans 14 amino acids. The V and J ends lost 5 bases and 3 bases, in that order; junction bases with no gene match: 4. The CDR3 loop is CASSSRGGTDTQYF. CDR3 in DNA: TGTGCCAGTAGTTCTCGCGGGGGGACAGATACGCAGTATTTT.

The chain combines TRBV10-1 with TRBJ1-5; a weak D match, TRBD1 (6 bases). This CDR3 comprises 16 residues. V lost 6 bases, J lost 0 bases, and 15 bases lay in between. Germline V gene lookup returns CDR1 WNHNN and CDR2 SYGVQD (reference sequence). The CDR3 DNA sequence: TGCGCCAGCAGGGACAGTTTTCTTAGTAGCAATCAGCCCCAGCATTTT. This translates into CASRDSFLSSNQPQHF.

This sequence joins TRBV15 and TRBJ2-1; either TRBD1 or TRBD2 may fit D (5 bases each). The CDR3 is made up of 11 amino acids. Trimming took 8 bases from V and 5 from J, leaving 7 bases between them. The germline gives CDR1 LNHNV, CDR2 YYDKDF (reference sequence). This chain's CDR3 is CATGTNNEQFF. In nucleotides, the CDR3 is TGTGCCACCGGGACCAACAATGAGCAGTTCTTC.

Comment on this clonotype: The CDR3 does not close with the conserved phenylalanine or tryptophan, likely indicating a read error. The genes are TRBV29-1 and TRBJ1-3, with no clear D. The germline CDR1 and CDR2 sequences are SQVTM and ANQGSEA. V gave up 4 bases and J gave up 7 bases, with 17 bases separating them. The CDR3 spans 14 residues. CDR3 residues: CSVVGSLGSNTIYS. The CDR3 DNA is TGCAGCGTTGTAGGGTCTCTAGGGTCGAACACCATATATTCT.

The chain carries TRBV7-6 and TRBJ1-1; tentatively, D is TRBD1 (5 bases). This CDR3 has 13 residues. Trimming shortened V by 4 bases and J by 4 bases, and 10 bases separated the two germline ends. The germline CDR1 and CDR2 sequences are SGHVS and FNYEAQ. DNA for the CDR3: TGTGCCAGCAGCTCGACAGACTTCACTGAAGCTTTCTTT. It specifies CASSSTDFTEAFF.